This T cell receptor (beta chain) was identified in a study of identical twins. Study-level results: Carriage of fewer insertions was seen in abundant cord blood beta clonotypes, whereas memory repertoires showed none. In drawing conclusions, the study used cross-sectional statistical analysis and did not follow the same donors.

A universal primer site came from template switching; cDNA carried unique molecular identifiers. TCRdb re-called the 5' RACE reads with MiXCR, one entry per CDR3 protein. The sample lists roughly 1,500,000 distinct CDR3 sequences; less than 35% were seen once. The CDR3 runs 14 residues. The germline V gene has CDR1 ENHRY and CDR2 SYGVKD. About this clonotype itself: Its antigen is currently unknown.

Sample: cord blood. This receptor was obtained from a newborn girl in good health. The chain joins TRBV10-3 to TRBJ2-7, with 7 bases identical to TRBD2. The end of the DNA aligns better with TRBJ2-5, so the J call may be wrong. Written as DNA, the CDR3 is TGTGCCACCCAACGGAAGAAGGGAGGGGAGACCCAGTACTTC. This sequence encodes CATQRKKGGETQYF.